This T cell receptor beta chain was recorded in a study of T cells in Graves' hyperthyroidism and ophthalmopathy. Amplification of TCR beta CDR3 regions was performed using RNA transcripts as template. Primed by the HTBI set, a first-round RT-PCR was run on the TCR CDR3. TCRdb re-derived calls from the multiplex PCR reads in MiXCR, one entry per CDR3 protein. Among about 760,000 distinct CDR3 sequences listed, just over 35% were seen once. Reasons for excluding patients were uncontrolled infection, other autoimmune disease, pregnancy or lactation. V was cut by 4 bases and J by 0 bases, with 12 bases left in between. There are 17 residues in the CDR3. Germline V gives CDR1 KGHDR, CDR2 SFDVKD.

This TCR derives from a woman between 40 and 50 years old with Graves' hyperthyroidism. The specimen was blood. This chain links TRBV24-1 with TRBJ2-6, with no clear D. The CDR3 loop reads CATSESDGYSGANVLTF. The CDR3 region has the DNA TGTGCCACCAGTGAATCGGACGGCTACTCTGGGGCCAACGTCCTGACTTTC.